The T cell receptor beta chain under discussion was sequenced for a study of blood T cell repertoires in COVID-19. Study as a whole: T cells, B-cell-depleted T cells, or PBMCs provided the cDNA or gDNA that served as material.

CDR1 is DFQATT, CDR2 SNEGSKA, per germline (reference sequence). V dropped 5 bases and J dropped 11 bases, with 13 bases sitting between them. The CDR3 spans 11 residues. As handled by the study authors: For nucleated cells, counts were estimated from reference gene primer amplification. Method: immunoSEQ multiplex PCR; TCRdb's copy keeps in-frame clones and lacks some. Clone size and the V and J calls come from that table; the DNA yielded D and trimming. The sample includes under 100,000 clones, approximately 78% of them seen just once. This receptor was taken from a man aged 55-75 years with COVID-19, enrolled during active disease. This chain joins TRBV20-1 and TRBJ1-5, with D tentatively TRBD1 (5 bases). Sequences were obtained from peripheral blood. This chain's CDR3 is CSAFTGESQHF. Written as DNA, the CDR3 is TGCAGTGCTTTTACAGGTGAGTCCCAGCATTTT.